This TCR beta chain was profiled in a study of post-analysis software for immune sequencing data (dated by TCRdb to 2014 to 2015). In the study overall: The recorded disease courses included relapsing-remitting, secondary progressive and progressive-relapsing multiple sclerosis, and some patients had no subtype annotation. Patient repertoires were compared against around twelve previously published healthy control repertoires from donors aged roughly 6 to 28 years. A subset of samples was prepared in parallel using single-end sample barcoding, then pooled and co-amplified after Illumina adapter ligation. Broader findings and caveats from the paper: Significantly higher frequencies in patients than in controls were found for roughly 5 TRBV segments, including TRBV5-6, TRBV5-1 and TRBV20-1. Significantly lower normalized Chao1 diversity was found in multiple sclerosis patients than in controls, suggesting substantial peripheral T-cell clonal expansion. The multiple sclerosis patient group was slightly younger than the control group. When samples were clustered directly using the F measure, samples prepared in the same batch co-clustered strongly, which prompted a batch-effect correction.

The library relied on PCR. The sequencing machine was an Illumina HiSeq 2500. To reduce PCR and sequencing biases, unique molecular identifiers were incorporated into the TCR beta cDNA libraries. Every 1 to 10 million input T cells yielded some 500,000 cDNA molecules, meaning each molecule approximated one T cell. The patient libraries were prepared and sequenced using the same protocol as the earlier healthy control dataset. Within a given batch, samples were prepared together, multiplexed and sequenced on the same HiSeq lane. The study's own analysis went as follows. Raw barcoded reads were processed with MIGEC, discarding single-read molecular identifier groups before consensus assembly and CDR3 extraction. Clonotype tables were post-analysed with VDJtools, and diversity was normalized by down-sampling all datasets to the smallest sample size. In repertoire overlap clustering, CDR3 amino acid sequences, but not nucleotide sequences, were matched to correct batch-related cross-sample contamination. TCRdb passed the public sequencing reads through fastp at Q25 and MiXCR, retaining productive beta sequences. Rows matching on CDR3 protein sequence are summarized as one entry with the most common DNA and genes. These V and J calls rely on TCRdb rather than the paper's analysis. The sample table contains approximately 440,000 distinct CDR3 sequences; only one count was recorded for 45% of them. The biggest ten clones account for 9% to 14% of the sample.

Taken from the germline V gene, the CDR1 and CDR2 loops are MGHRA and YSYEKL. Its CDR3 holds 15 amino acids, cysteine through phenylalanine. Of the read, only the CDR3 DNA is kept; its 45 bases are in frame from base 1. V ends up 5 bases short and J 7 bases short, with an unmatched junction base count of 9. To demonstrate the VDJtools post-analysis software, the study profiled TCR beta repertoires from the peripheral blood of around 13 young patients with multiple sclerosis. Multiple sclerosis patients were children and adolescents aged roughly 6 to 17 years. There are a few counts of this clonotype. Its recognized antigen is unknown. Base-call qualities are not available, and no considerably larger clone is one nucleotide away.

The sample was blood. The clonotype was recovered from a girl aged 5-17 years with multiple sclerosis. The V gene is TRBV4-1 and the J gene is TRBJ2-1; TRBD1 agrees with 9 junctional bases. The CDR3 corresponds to CASSYTGGAGNEQFF. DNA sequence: TGCGCCAGCAGCTATACAGGGGGCGCGGGAAATGAGCAGTTCTTC.